What follows are 26 T cell receptor beta chains derived from one specimen sequenced in a study of identical twins. TCRdb analysed the 5' RACE reads with MiXCR anew, one entry per CDR3 protein. The sample contains about 700,000 distinct CDR3 sequences, 8.6% of which appear only once. The same data also contributed to another study, on yellow fever vaccine responses in identical twins.

Specimen: PBMCs. Every receptor here comes from a woman younger than 30 in good health.

The chain joins TRBV7-6 to TRBJ2-7, with 8 positions matching TRBD1. This CDR3 region has 15 residues. With V trimmed by 5 bases and J by 4 bases, 10 bases remained unmatched. CDR1 and CDR2 (germline): SGHVS, FNYEAQ. Written as DNA, the CDR3 is TGTGCCAGCAGCCTTGGACAGGGAGGAAGGTACGAGCAGTACTTC. This encodes CASSLGQGGRYEQYF.

This clonotype was detected a few times. The chain couples TRBV6-1 to TRBJ2-7; 7 bases agree with TRBD1. Germline CDR1 reads MNHNS; CDR2 reads SASEGT. CDR3 size: 13 residues. J was trimmed by 3 bases and V by 10 bases; bases with no gene match: 9. CDR3 in amino acids: CATRETGHYEQYF. In nucleotides, the CDR3 is TGTGCCACCAGGGAGACAGGGCACTACGAGCAGTACTTC.

This clonotype was seen a few times. The J gene is TRBJ1-1, the V gene TRBV12-3 or TRBV12-4; D perhaps matches TRBD1 (5 bases). The CDR3 totals 14 residues. With 7 bases removed from V and 7 bases from J, the gap between germline ends came to 19 bases. The DNA of the CDR3 is TGTGCCAGCACCATGGGGGTCCGAACAGGTGAAGCTTTCTTT. It translates to CASTMGVRTGEAFF.

In its sample, this clonotype was seen a few times. This sequence joins TRBV2 and TRBJ1-1; 8 nucleotides align to TRBD1. From germline, CDR1 is SNHLY and CDR2 FYNNEI. The CDR3 loop spans 15 amino acids. Trimming took 5 bases from V and 3 from J; bases not matched to a gene: 8. CDR3 in DNA: TGTGCCAGCAGTCCTATCCAGGGGGCGGACACTGAAGCTTTCTTT. Translation gives CASSPIQGADTEAFF.

This clonotype was counted at least ten times. This chain joins TRBV12-3 or TRBV12-4 and TRBJ2-6; D is tentatively TRBD1 or TRBD2 (5 bases each). The germline V and J ends were trimmed by 3 bases and 0 bases, with 12 bases remaining between them. This CDR3 spans 17 amino acids. The CDR3 nucleotides read TGTGCCAGCAGTTTCCCGGGACCGAGCTCTGGGGCCAACGTCCTGACTTTC. Translated, it gives CASSFPGPSSGANVLTF.

This clonotype occurred many times. The chain couples TRBV5-6 to TRBJ2-3; the D is unclear. The CDR3 length is 13 residues. V was pared by 0 bases and J by 4 bases, with 6 bases between. The germline V gene has CDR1 SGHDT and CDR2 YYEEEE. CDR3 region: CASSLGQADTQYF. The CDR3 coding sequence is TGTGCCAGCAGCTTGGGTCAGGCAGATACGCAGTATTTT.

The chain links TRBV20-1 to TRBJ2-5; D is unresolved. This CDR3 has 14 amino acids. Trimming left V 3 bases short and J 4 bases short, with 15 bases between. Germline V lookup: CDR1 DFQATT, CDR2 SNEGSKA (reference sequence). The CDR3 region is CSARDHRGLETQYF. The CDR3, as DNA: TGCAGTGCTAGGGACCACAGAGGCCTAGAGACCCAGTACTTC.

The V call is TRBV7-2, the J call TRBJ1-1; no firm D call. V gave up 6 bases and J gave up 0 bases, with 17 bases separating them. Germline V gives CDR1 SGHTA, CDR2 FQGNSA. The CDR3 is 16 amino acids. The CDR3 bases are TGTGCCAGCAGTTCTCAACGGCCGGCGATGAACACTGAAGCTTTCTTT. Its translation is CASSSQRPAMNTEAFF.

CDR3 coding DNA: TGTGCCAGCAGCTTTGGAGCGGGGGTATACTTC. It encodes CASSFGAGVYF. V and J are TRBV7-9 and TRBJ2-7, with TRBD2 matching over 8 bases. Germline values: CDR1 SEHNR, CDR2 FQNEAQ (reference sequence). J lost 13 bases, V lost 3 bases, and 5 bases had no gene match. The CDR3 contains 11 residues.

The chain recombines TRBV12-3 or TRBV12-4 with TRBJ2-3; tentative D call: TRBD1 (6 bases). Deletions cut 5 bases from V and 11 bases from J, with 17 bases between. This CDR3 has 13 residues. CDR3 DNA sequence: TGTGCCAGCAGTCTGGGGGACAAGAAAAGGCAGTATTTT. This sequence encodes CASSLGDKKRQYF.

Ten or more counts support this clonotype. DNA of the CDR3: TGCGCCAGCAGTGACGGACTAGCGGGATCAACCTCCTACGAGCAGTACTTC. Translation: CASSDGLAGSTSYEQYF. J is TRBJ2-7 and V is TRBV10-1; 12 bases line up with TRBD2. This CDR3 has 17 residues. The ends lost 3 bases at V and 0 bases at J; junction bases unmatched: 6. Germline V gives CDR1 WNHNN, CDR2 SYGVQD (reference sequence).

There are many counts of this clonotype. V is TRBV29-1 and J is TRBJ1-6; D is uncertain. The germline V gene has CDR1 SQVTM and CDR2 ANQGSEA. This CDR3 comprises 13 residues. V was shortened by 4 bases and J by 7 bases, with 11 bases between the two germline ends. The CDR3: CSVGEGANSPLHF. CDR3 bases: TGCAGCGTTGGCGAGGGCGCGAATTCACCCCTCCACTTT.

This clonotype occurred many times. The V and J genes are TRBV15 and TRBJ2-1, with D possibly being TRBD2 (5 bases). The CDR3 sequence is 12 residues long. Germline V lookup: CDR1 LNHNV, CDR2 YYDKDF (reference sequence). V was pared by 0 bases and J by 10 bases, with 7 bases between. CDR3 DNA sequence: TGTGCCACCAGCAGAGAGGGCGGGGAGCAGTTCTTC. Encoded protein: CATSREGGEQFF.

The rearrangement links TRBV12-3 or TRBV12-4 to TRBJ2-7, with 9 positions matching TRBD1. This CDR3 is 14 amino acids long. J was trimmed by 2 bases and V by 6 bases; bases with no gene match: 5. CDR3 protein: CASRAGTGTYEQYF. The CDR3 DNA follows: TGTGCCAGCAGAGCCGGGACAGGGACCTACGAGCAGTACTTC.

This chain links TRBV5-1 with TRBJ2-2; no definite D call. Germline loops: CDR1 SGHRS, CDR2 YFSETQ. Trimming cost V 5 bases and J 0 bases, with 11 bases left between them. The CDR3 contains 15 residues. CDR3 sequence reads: CASRPVGANTGELFF. DNA of the CDR3: TGCGCCAGCAGGCCCGTTGGAGCGAACACCGGGGAGCTGTTTTTT.

There are a few counts of this clonotype. V usage is TRBV5-1 and J usage is TRBJ2-1; TRBD2 aligns across 16 bases. V was clipped by 2 bases and J by 11 bases; unmatched bases: 7. The CDR3 has 16 amino acids. Germline CDR1 and CDR2: SGHRS and YFSETQ. The CDR3 DNA sequence: TGCGCCAGCAGCTTTCCGGGACTAGCGGGGGGGCCTAAGCAGTTCTTC. Its translation is CASSFPGLAGGPKQFF.

This clonotype was counted ten times or more. In DNA, the CDR3 is TGTGCCAGCACTGATAAGGGGCTAGCGCGGAATGAGCAGTTCTTC. It codes for CASTDKGLARNEQFF. The chain combines TRBV7-6 with TRBJ2-1; D is perhaps TRBD2 (6 bases). The V gene lost 7 bases and the J gene lost 7 bases, with 20 bases spanning the gap. This CDR3 contains 15 residues. Germline assignment: CDR1 SGHVS and CDR2 FNYEAQ.

The V call is TRBV5-1, the J call TRBJ2-2, with 10 positions matching TRBD2. CDR1 is SGHRS and CDR2 is YFSETQ in the germline V gene. CDR3 length: 15 residues. Trimming cost V 7 bases and J 1 base; bases outside gene matches: 4. This CDR3 is CASGTSGMNTGELFF. The CDR3, as DNA: TGCGCCAGCGGAACTAGCGGGATGAACACCGGGGAGCTGTTTTTT. Together with reference TRBV5-1 and TRBJ2-2, the CDR3 gives the full variable domain: KAGVTQTPRYLIKTRGQQVTLSCSPISGHRSVSWYQQTPGQGLQFLFEYFSETQRNKGNFPGRFSGRQFSNSRSEMNVSTLELGDSALYLCASGTSGMNTGELFFGEGSRLTVL.

The V gene is TRBV4-1, the J gene TRBJ2-3, with 7 bases matching TRBD1. The CDR3 sequence is 15 residues long. In germline, CDR1 is MGHRA, CDR2 YSYEKL. The J segment lost 3 bases and the V segment lost 5 bases, leaving 8 bases of the junction unmatched. CDR3 in amino acids: CASSWRQGGTDTQYF. The CDR3 bases are TGCGCCAGCAGCTGGAGACAGGGCGGGACAGATACGCAGTATTTT.

The chain links TRBV3-1 to TRBJ2-5; the D gene is possibly TRBD2 (6 bases). The germline gives CDR1 LGHDT, CDR2 YNNKEL (reference sequence). The CDR3 is 15 residues long. Trimming took off 5 bases at V and 0 bases at J, with 13 bases between the two ends. The CDR3 DNA follows: TGTGCCAGCAGCACCCGGAGGGAGTACCAAGAGACCCAGTACTTC. Amino acid sequence: CASSTRREYQETQYF.

This clonotype was seen more than once but under ten times. The gene calls are TRBV7-8 and TRBJ2-7; 8 positions match TRBD2. The trim removed 5 bases at V and 5 bases at J, leaving 11 bases unmatched. The CDR3 covers 15 residues. Germline values: CDR1 SGHVS, CDR2 FQNEAQ. The CDR3 nucleotides are TGTGCCAGCAGCGTACGACTCGCGGGAGGTAACGAGCAGTACTTC. This encodes CASSVRLAGGNEQYF.

This clonotype was counted between two and nine times. The V call is TRBV7-6, the J call TRBJ2-1, with 10 bases matching TRBD2. Germline lookup yields CDR1 SGHVS and CDR2 FNYEAQ. The CDR3 is 16 residues long. Trimming removed 10 bases from V and 5 bases from J; junction bases left unmatched: 14. This CDR3 reads CAKRPPAGGKNNEQFF. The CDR3 nucleotides are TGTGCCAAACGCCCCCCAGCGGGGGGGAAAAACAATGAGCAGTTCTTC.

This clonotype has at least ten counts. The V and J genes are TRBV4-1 and TRBJ2-3, with D tentatively TRBD1 (6 bases). V was shortened by 4 bases and J by 6 bases, with 14 bases between the two germline ends. The V gene's germline CDR1 is MGHRA and CDR2 YSYEKL. This CDR3 has 14 amino acids. The CDR3 DNA sequence: TGCGCCAGCAGCCCGGTGGACAGAATGGATACGCAGTATTTT. Encoded protein: CASSPVDRMDTQYF.

The table lists this clonotype with a few counts. This rearrangement joins TRBV5-1 to TRBJ1-2, with unresolved D. This CDR3 is built from 15 residues. Trimming cost V 2 bases and J 6 bases, with 17 bases left between them. Per the germline V gene, CDR1 is SGHRS and CDR2 is YFSETQ. CDR3 nucleotides: TGCGCCAGCAGCTTAGAGGGCTCCCCCACTAATGGCTACACCTTC. Encoded protein: CASSLEGSPTNGYTF.

This clonotype was seen many times. The CDR3 DNA reads as TGTGCCAGCAGTTTATTGGCAGGCGCGGGTGAGCAGTTCTTC. This sequence encodes CASSLLAGAGEQFF. The chain combines TRBV27 with TRBJ2-1, with TRBD2 as a possible D gene (5 bases). The germline V and J ends were trimmed by 1 base and 9 bases, with 13 bases remaining between them. The CDR3 length is 14 residues. CDR1 is MNHEY and CDR2 is SMNVEV in the germline V gene (reference sequence).

The chain recombines TRBV12-3 or TRBV12-4 with TRBJ2-2, with 14 bases lining up with TRBD2. This CDR3 has 19 amino acids. V shed 3 bases and J 7 bases; nucleotides not matched to a gene: 13. The CDR3 reads CASSLGLAGVTTTGGELFF. The CDR3 coding sequence is TGTGCCAGCAGTTTGGGACTAGCGGGGGTTACCACCACGGGCGGGGAGCTGTTTTTT.